A single TCR beta chain is shown here with its context. The sample contains more than one DNA sequence encoding this CDR3. The data were taken from a study of blood T cell repertoires in COVID-19. Germline values: CDR1 MNHEY, CDR2 SVGAGI. This CDR3 comprises 15 residues. The V end lost 0 bases, the J end lost 4 bases, and 12 bases lay between the germline ends. Under the authors' procedure: Reference gene primers were amplified, and this amplification served to estimate nucleated cell counts. Method: immunoSEQ multiplex PCR; TCRdb's copy keeps in-frame clones and lacks some. That table supplies the V and J calls and clone size; D and trimming were determined from the DNA. The profile shows about 200,000 clones, approximately 84% of them singletons.

Sample: peripheral blood. This clonotype was sampled from a human donor with acute or convalescent COVID-19. The donor label of this sample is uncertain. The chain carries TRBV6-5 and TRBJ1-1; D might be TRBD1 (5 bases). CDR3: CASSYSRQGRTEAFF. DNA for the CDR3: TGTGCCAGCAGTTACTCAAGGCAGGGCCGCACTGAAGCTTTCTTT.